The 19 T cell receptor beta chains presented below share a single source sample, sequenced in a study of cytomegalovirus exposure and HLA in healthy donors. The method was immunoSEQ multiplex PCR; TCRdb's version includes in-frame clones alone and lacks a portion of them. This sample has about 220,000 clones, with approximately 86% found just once. Sequencing was done on a sample of PBMCs. These receptors were taken from a woman between 18 and 29 years old in good health and CMV-seronegative.

This chain links TRBV7-3 with TRBJ2-1; 9 bases are a match to TRBD1. Per the germline V gene, CDR1 is SGHTA and CDR2 is FQGTGA. CDR3 size: 21 residues. The trim removed 5 bases at V and 4 bases at J, leaving 24 bases unmatched. DNA for the CDR3: TGTGCCAGCAGCGCCCCCCAGGGAGGGACAGGGAATGGCCTACAGTACAATGAGCAGTTCTTC. Encoded protein: CASSAPQGGTGNGLQYNEQFF. The entire variable domain, with the rest obtained from reference TRBV7-3 and TRBJ2-1, is as follows: GAGVSQTPSNKVTEKGKYVELRCDPISGHTALYWYRQSLGQGPEFLIYFQGTGAADDSGLPNDRFFAVRPEGSVSTLKIQRTERGDSAVYLCASSAPQGGTGNGLQYNEQFFGPGTRLTVL.

This chain uses TRBV2 with TRBJ1-5; no reliable D call. CDR3 length equals 14 residues. V lost 7 bases and J lost 5, with 15 bases in between. Germline lookup yields CDR1 SNHLY and CDR2 FYNNEI. The CDR3 DNA reads TGTGCCAGCAAAGTCGGAGGCGGTCATCAGCCCCAGCATTTT. Its protein is CASKVGGGHQPQHF.

This chain connects TRBV29-1 to TRBJ2-2; a weak D match, TRBD2 (5 bases). CDR3 length: 14 residues. Germline V lookup: CDR1 SQVTM, CDR2 ANQGSEA. Trimming removed 6 bases from V and 1 base from J, with 12 bases in between. CDR3 residues: CSVSVRENTGELFF. The CDR3 bases are TGCAGCGTATCCGTCCGGGAGAACACCGGGGAGCTGTTTTTT.

DNA for the CDR3: TGCGCCAGCAGCTTTGGGGGGGATCGTTTCGAGCAGTTCTTC. Translated: CASSFGGDRFEQFF. The chain has TRBV5-1 and TRBJ2-1, with TRBD2 matching over 7 bases. Germline trimming cut 2 bases from V and 10 bases from J; bases unmatched to any gene: 9. Per the germline V gene, CDR1 is SGHRS and CDR2 is YFSETQ. This CDR3 comprises 14 residues.

J is TRBJ1-3 and V is TRBV25-1; D might be TRBD1 (6 bases). This CDR3 comprises 15 residues. CDR1 MGHDK and CDR2 SYGVNS come from the germline V gene. Trimming took 6 bases from V and 0 from J, leaving 12 bases between them. This chain's CDR3 is CASSGGRTSGNTIYF. CDR3 bases: TGTGCCAGCAGCGGGGGGCGTACCTCTGGAAACACCATATATTTT.

The chain recombines TRBV29-1 with TRBJ1-1; tentatively, D is TRBD1 (5 bases). In germline, CDR1 is SQVTM, CDR2 ANQGSEA. This CDR3 spans 13 amino acids. Trimming removed 3 bases from V and 4 bases from J, with 12 bases in between. DNA for the CDR3: TGCAGCGTTGAGATCCAGGGTGGCACTGAAGCTTTCTTT. This codes for CSVEIQGGTEAFF.

The chain carries TRBV4-2 and TRBJ2-7, with D possibly matching TRBD2 (5 bases). CDR3 length: 15 amino acids. V lost 0 bases to trimming and J lost 1 base, with 10 bases between them. Germline CDR1 LGHNA, CDR2 YNFKEQ. In DNA form, the CDR3 reads TGTGCCAGCAGCCAAGAGAGGACTGTATCCTACGAGCAGTACTTC. Protein product: CASSQERTVSYEQYF.

In nucleotides, the CDR3 is TGCAGTGCCTACCAGCGGGAGACCCAGTACTTC. Translated: CSAYQRETQYF. The chain is built from TRBV20-1 and TRBJ2-5, with TRBD2 as a possible D gene (5 bases). CDR3 length: 11 amino acids. Trimming removed 6 bases from V and 5 bases from J, with 10 bases in between. The germline V gene encodes CDR1 DFQATT and CDR2 SNEGSKA (reference sequence).

The chain joins TRBV28 to TRBJ2-7; D gene uncertain. The germline V gene encodes CDR1 MDHEN and CDR2 SYDVKM. CDR3 length: 16 residues. V was clipped by 1 base and J by 1 base, with 14 bases between them. For the CDR3, the DNA is TGTGCCAGCAGTTTATATTCTCGTCTAGGATCCTACGAGCAGTACTTC. This sequence encodes CASSLYSRLGSYEQYF.

The V and J genes are TRBV6-1 and TRBJ2-1; D call uncertain. The germline gives CDR1 MNHNS, CDR2 SASEGT. The germline V and J ends were trimmed by 4 bases and 2 bases, with 15 bases remaining between them. This CDR3 comprises 16 residues. The DNA of the CDR3 is TGTGCCAGCAGTGGGAGACTGGCAAGACCCTACAATGAGCAGTTCTTC. This encodes CASSGRLARPYNEQFF.

V is TRBV18 and J is TRBJ2-7; a weak D match, TRBD1 (6 bases). Between the trimmed V and J ends, which lost 3 bases and 3 bases, there was a span of 9 bases. The CDR3 consists of 13 residues. Germline V CDR1 and CDR2: KGHSH, LQKENI. This CDR3 reads CASSPTGLYEQYF. As DNA, the CDR3 is TGTGCCAGCTCACCGACAGGCCTCTACGAGCAGTACTTC.

The rearrangement joins TRBV21-1 to TRBJ1-3; TRBD1, the D gene given by the table, was not confirmed from the DNA. TRBV21-1 has pseudogene status. The CDR3 has 14 amino acids. The CDR3 reads CASRVQGSGNTIYF. DNA for the CDR3: TGTGCCAGCAGGGTACAGGGTTCAGGAAACACCATATATTTT.

This chain connects TRBV7-8 to TRBJ1-1; D is unclear. The V and J ends lost 3 bases and 2 bases respectively, with 10 bases between them. Per the germline V gene, CDR1 is SGHVS and CDR2 is FQNEAQ. The CDR3 is 14 amino acids. The CDR3 protein is CASSFAGENTEAFF. As DNA, the CDR3 is TGTGCCAGCAGCTTTGCCGGGGAAAACACTGAAGCTTTCTTT.

The V and J genes are TRBV30 and TRBJ1-5; unclear D gene. Germline CDR1 reads GTSNPN; CDR2 reads SVGIG (reference sequence). Trimming stripped 0 bases from V and 5 bases from J, with 8 bases between. The CDR3 has 13 amino acids. This chain's CDR3 is CAWSVTADQPQHF. CDR3 DNA sequence: TGTGCCTGGAGTGTCACTGCGGATCAGCCCCAGCATTTT.

This chain links TRBV5-4 with TRBJ2-2; 8 bases map to TRBD2. Germline V gene data show CDR1 as SGHNT and CDR2 as YYREEE (reference sequence). The CDR3 spans 17 residues. The J segment lost 5 bases and the V segment lost 4 bases, leaving 13 bases of the junction unmatched. In nucleotides, the CDR3 is TGTGCCAGCAGCCCAACCGGGGGGGGGTTTACGACCGGGGAGCTGTTTTTT. It yields the protein CASSPTGGGFTTGELFF.

The J gene is TRBJ2-1, the V gene TRBV27; 10 bases are a match to TRBD2. Germline assignment: CDR1 MNHEY and CDR2 SMNVEV (reference sequence). With V trimmed by 6 bases and J by 5 bases, 4 bases remained unmatched. This CDR3 is built from 14 residues. The DNA for the CDR3 is TGTGCCAGCAGATGGACTAGCGGTCACAATGAGCAGTTCTTC. Encoded protein: CASRWTSGHNEQFF.

The chain recombines TRBV29-1 with TRBJ2-7, with D perhaps TRBD2 (6 bases). V was pared by 6 bases and J by 3 bases, with 9 bases between. The length of the CDR3 is 11 residues. CDR1 and CDR2 from the germline V gene are SQVTM and ANQGSEA. CDR3 protein: CSVKGLYEQYF. CDR3 nucleotide sequence: TGCAGCGTCAAGGGACTCTACGAGCAGTACTTC.

This clone was detected only once. The chain joins TRBV9 to TRBJ2-3; D possibly corresponds to TRBD1 (6 bases). Trimming took off 2 bases at V and 2 bases at J, with 12 bases between the two ends. The germline V gene encodes CDR1 SGDLS and CDR2 YYNGEE. This CDR3 has 15 residues. The CDR3 DNA reads as TGTGCCAGCAGCGTGTGGGACAACCCCACAGATACGCAGTATTTT. Translation gives CASSVWDNPTDTQYF.

This clone appeared once. The chain carries TRBV29-1 and TRBJ2-5, with 7 bases that match TRBD2. V was clipped by 7 bases and J by 4 bases; unmatched bases: 6. Germline V gene sequence: CDR1 SQVTM, CDR2 ANQGSEA. The CDR3 contains 12 residues. The CDR3 protein is CSGGGTGETQYF. The CDR3 bases are TGCAGCGGGGGGGGTACCGGAGAGACCCAGTACTTC.